A selection of T cell receptor beta chains follows, all from one sample in a study of T-cell reconstitution after alpha-beta-depleted transplantation in children. TCRdb redid the calling of the PCR reads with MiXCR, one entry per CDR3 protein. The sample holds 440,000 or so distinct CDR3 sequences, under 13% seen once. This material consisted of PBMCs from the stem cell graft donor, taken from the stem cell graft. These receptors originate from a human donor who donated a stem cell graft to a child with acute myeloid leukemia. CDR3s include the opening cysteine and the closing phenylalanine or tryptophan. Each record gives: J gene, V gene, clone size, D gene, CDR3 DNA, CDR3 protein. The D gene is left open where the match is weak. The listing skips clone size in some rows; elsewhere it reads once, few, many or a size class.

j_gene: TRBJ2-1; v_gene: TRBV7-9; abundance: many; d_gene: NA; CDR3nt: TGTGCCAGCAGCTTCCGGGACTTTGAGCAGTTCTTC; CDR3aa: CASSFRDFEQFF
j_gene: TRBJ2-1; v_gene: TRBV7-9; abundance: few; d_gene: NA; CDR3nt: TGTGCCAGCAGCTTGCGACAGGGAGGCAATGAGCAGTTCTTC; CDR3aa: CASSLRQGGNEQFF
j_gene: TRBJ2-5; v_gene: TRBV7-2; abundance: NA; d_gene: NA; CDR3nt: TGTGCCAGCAGTTTTAGAGAGGGGAGGACAGAGACCCAGTACTTC; CDR3aa: CASSFREGRTETQYF
j_gene: TRBJ2-1; v_gene: TRBV25-1; abundance: few; d_gene: TRBD1; CDR3nt: TGTGCCATGGGACAGGGAGGCTACAATGAGCAGTTCTTC; CDR3aa: CAMGQGGYNEQFF
j_gene: TRBJ2-7; v_gene: TRBV29-1; abundance: few; d_gene: NA; CDR3nt: TGCAGCGTTTGGGTCGGCGCGGGATTCGCTAACGAGCAGTACTTC; CDR3aa: CSVWVGAGFANEQYF
j_gene: TRBJ2-1; v_gene: TRBV7-8; abundance: many; d_gene: NA; CDR3nt: TGTGCCAGCAGCCAGAGGGGGGGGCAGGGCAATGAGCAGTTCTTC; CDR3aa: CASSQRGGQGNEQFF
j_gene: TRBJ2-5; v_gene: TRBV7-9; abundance: NA; d_gene: NA; CDR3nt: TGTGCCAGCAGCTTTACGTGGGGGGAGTACCAAGAGACCCAGTACTTC; CDR3aa: CASSFTWGEYQETQYF
j_gene: TRBJ2-2; v_gene: TRBV29-1; abundance: NA; d_gene: NA; CDR3nt: TGCAGCGTGCCCAACCATGACACCGGGGAGCTGTTTTTT; CDR3aa: CSVPNHDTGELFF
j_gene: TRBJ2-1; v_gene: TRBV29-1; abundance: few; d_gene: NA; CDR3nt: TGCAGCGTTAACAGGGCTTCCTCTTACAATGAGCAGTTCTTC; CDR3aa: CSVNRASSYNEQFF
j_gene: TRBJ1-4; v_gene: TRBV5-5; abundance: few; d_gene: NA; CDR3nt: TGTGCCAGCAGTCGACGACAGTTTAATGAAAAACTGTTTTTT; CDR3aa: CASSRRQFNEKLFF
j_gene: TRBJ1-4; v_gene: TRBV5-6; abundance: many; d_gene: NA; CDR3nt: TGTGCCAGCAGCTGGGGGCAGTCATCAACTAATGAAAAACTGTTTTTT; CDR3aa: CASSWGQSSTNEKLFF
j_gene: TRBJ1-4; v_gene: TRBV9; abundance: NA; d_gene: TRBD1; CDR3nt: TGTGCCAGCAGCGACGGGGACAGGAGAGATGAAAAACTGTTTTTT; CDR3aa: CASSDGDRRDEKLFF
j_gene: TRBJ2-5; v_gene: TRBV7-2; abundance: many; d_gene: NA; CDR3nt: TGTGCCAGCAGCTTATATGGAGGACCCGGGGGAGAGACCCAGTACTTC; CDR3aa: CASSLYGGPGGETQYF
j_gene: TRBJ1-5; v_gene: TRBV15; abundance: NA; d_gene: NA; CDR3nt: TGTGCCACCAGCAGAGAGGGGGGTAGCAATCAGCCCCAGCATTTT; CDR3aa: CATSREGGSNQPQHF
j_gene: TRBJ2-2; v_gene: TRBV7-2; abundance: NA; d_gene: NA; CDR3nt: TGTGCCAGCAGCTTCGGGGCTTGGGCCGGGGAGCTGTTTTTT; CDR3aa: CASSFGAWAGELFF
j_gene: TRBJ2-7; v_gene: TRBV5-6; abundance: few; d_gene: NA; CDR3nt: TGTGCCAGCAGCTTGTTCTACTTAACCTACGAGCAGTACTTC; CDR3aa: CASSLFYLTYEQYF
j_gene: TRBJ2-1; v_gene: TRBV20-1; abundance: few; d_gene: NA; CDR3nt: TGCAGTGCTAGTGGGTTTGGGACAACCTACAATGAGCAGTTCTTC; CDR3aa: CSASGFGTTYNEQFF
j_gene: TRBJ1-2; v_gene: TRBV7-2; abundance: few; d_gene: NA; CDR3nt: TGTGCCAGCAGCTTGGAACCCGGGACGCCCGATTACACCTTC; CDR3aa: CASSLEPGTPDYTF
j_gene: TRBJ2-7; v_gene: TRBV5-1; abundance: NA; d_gene: NA; CDR3nt: TGCGCCAGCAGCGCAACTCAGAGCTCCTACGAGCAGTACTTC; CDR3aa: CASSATQSSYEQYF
j_gene: TRBJ1-2; v_gene: TRBV6-5; abundance: NA; d_gene: TRBD1; CDR3nt: TGTGCCAGCAGTTACTCTCGGGACAGGGAGTTCTATGGCTACACCTTC; CDR3aa: CASSYSRDREFYGYTF
j_gene: TRBJ2-7; v_gene: TRBV7-9; abundance: few; d_gene: NA; CDR3nt: TGTGCCAGCAGCCGACGGGACCGACCCTACGAGCAGTACTTC; CDR3aa: CASSRRDRPYEQYF
j_gene: TRBJ1-4; v_gene: TRBV9; abundance: NA; d_gene: NA; CDR3nt: TGTGCCAGCAGCAAAGGGACGGCAACTAATGAAAAACTGTTTTTT; CDR3aa: CASSKGTATNEKLFF
j_gene: TRBJ1-1; v_gene: TRBV20-1; abundance: NA; d_gene: TRBD1; CDR3nt: TGCAGTGCTAGAGATCTCGGCAGGGGGACCACTGAAGCTTTCTTT; CDR3aa: CSARDLGRGTTEAFF
j_gene: TRBJ1-1; v_gene: TRBV12-3/TRBV12-4; abundance: many; d_gene: NA; CDR3nt: TGTGCCAGCATTGGTGCACGAGGGGCTTTCTTT; CDR3aa: CASIGARGAFF
j_gene: TRBJ1-5; v_gene: TRBV7-9; abundance: few; d_gene: NA; CDR3nt: TGTGCCAGCAGCCCGGACCGATTCGATCAGCCCCAGCATTTT; CDR3aa: CASSPDRFDQPQHF
j_gene: TRBJ1-1; v_gene: TRBV12-3/TRBV12-4; abundance: many; d_gene: TRBD1; CDR3nt: TGTGCCAGCAGTTTTTCTGGGACAGGGAACACTGAAGCTTTCTTT; CDR3aa: CASSFSGTGNTEAFF
j_gene: TRBJ2-2; v_gene: TRBV15; abundance: NA; d_gene: NA; CDR3nt: TGTGCCACCAGCAGAGATGCAGCTTTGTCCGGGGAGCTGTTTTTT; CDR3aa: CATSRDAALSGELFF
j_gene: TRBJ1-1; v_gene: TRBV7-2; abundance: few; d_gene: NA; CDR3nt: TGTGCCAGCAGCTTAGTGATCGGGATTAGGGTGAACACTGAAGCTTTCTTT; CDR3aa: CASSLVIGIRVNTEAFF
j_gene: TRBJ2-5; v_gene: TRBV7-9; abundance: few; d_gene: TRBD2; CDR3nt: TGTGCCAGCAGCGAAACGGGACTAGCGGAGACCCAGTACTTC; CDR3aa: CASSETGLAETQYF
j_gene: TRBJ1-5; v_gene: TRBV5-5; abundance: few; d_gene: NA; CDR3nt: TGTGCCAGCAGCCACCGGGACGGCCCTAGCAATCAGCCCCAGCATTTT; CDR3aa: CASSHRDGPSNQPQHF
j_gene: TRBJ1-1; v_gene: TRBV29-1; abundance: few; d_gene: TRBD1; CDR3nt: TGCAGCGTCGCCGGGACAGAGTTTTTTTTTGAAGCTTTCTTT; CDR3aa: CSVAGTEFFFEAFF
j_gene: TRBJ2-2; v_gene: TRBV5-1; abundance: many; d_gene: NA; CDR3nt: TGCGCCAGCAGCTTGGGTACGGCCACCGGGGAGCTGTTTTTT; CDR3aa: CASSLGTATGELFF
j_gene: TRBJ2-3; v_gene: TRBV7-8; abundance: few; d_gene: NA; CDR3nt: TGTGCCAGCAGCGGACCGCGGCTCACAGATACGCAGTATTTT; CDR3aa: CASSGPRLTDTQYF
j_gene: TRBJ2-5; v_gene: TRBV3-1; abundance: few; d_gene: NA; CDR3nt: TGTGCCAGCGGAGAGACTGCAGCTCAAGAGACCCAGTACTTC; CDR3aa: CASGETAAQETQYF
j_gene: TRBJ1-3; v_gene: TRBV20-1; abundance: few; d_gene: NA; CDR3nt: TGCAGTGCTAGAGATGCGGGTGGAAACACCATATATTTT; CDR3aa: CSARDAGGNTIYF
j_gene: TRBJ2-1; v_gene: TRBV5-1; abundance: NA; d_gene: NA; CDR3nt: TGCGCCAGCAGCCCCCAGTCTAGCTCCTACAATGAGCAGTTCTTC; CDR3aa: CASSPQSSSYNEQFF
j_gene: TRBJ2-1; v_gene: TRBV20-1; abundance: NA; d_gene: NA; CDR3nt: TGCAGTGCTAGGGCCATTCGGGAGCCCTCCAATGAGCAGTTCTTC; CDR3aa: CSARAIREPSNEQFF
j_gene: TRBJ1-1; v_gene: TRBV30; abundance: NA; d_gene: NA; CDR3nt: TGTGCCTGGAGCCAGGAATTGAACACTGAAGCTTTCTTT; CDR3aa: CAWSQELNTEAFF
j_gene: TRBJ2-4; v_gene: TRBV12-3/TRBV12-4; abundance: many; d_gene: NA; CDR3nt: TGTGCCAGCTCAACTGATTGGGTCATTCAGTACTTC; CDR3aa: CASSTDWVIQYF
j_gene: TRBJ2-3; v_gene: TRBV6-4; abundance: many; d_gene: TRBD2; CDR3nt: TGTGCCAGCAGTGACTCTAGCGGGGGTACAGATACGCAGTATTTT; CDR3aa: CASSDSSGGTDTQYF
j_gene: TRBJ1-2; v_gene: TRBV29-1; abundance: many; d_gene: NA; CDR3nt: TGCAGCGTTGAAGATCTAGGGGATGGCTACACCTTC; CDR3aa: CSVEDLGDGYTF
j_gene: TRBJ1-4; v_gene: TRBV12-3/TRBV12-4; abundance: NA; d_gene: NA; CDR3nt: TGTGCCAGCAGTTGGGGAAGGAATGAAAAACTGTTTTTT; CDR3aa: CASSWGRNEKLFF
j_gene: TRBJ1-3; v_gene: TRBV7-8; abundance: NA; d_gene: TRBD1; CDR3nt: TGTGCCAGCAGCTTAGCGAACTCAGGGGGAGGGGCTGGAAACACCATATATTTT; CDR3aa: CASSLANSGGGAGNTIYF
j_gene: TRBJ2-5; v_gene: TRBV7-2; abundance: NA; d_gene: TRBD1; CDR3nt: TGTGCCAGCAGCTTAGTGGGACAGCCAGAAGAGACCCAGTACTTC; CDR3aa: CASSLVGQPEETQYF
j_gene: TRBJ1-2; v_gene: TRBV12-3/TRBV12-4; abundance: NA; d_gene: NA; CDR3nt: TGTGCCAGCAGTTTAGGGCGGAGGGGGGCTAGGGTTGACTATGGCTACACCTTC; CDR3aa: CASSLGRRGARVDYGYTF
j_gene: TRBJ1-2; v_gene: TRBV21-1; abundance: NA; d_gene: NA; CDR3nt: TGTGCCAGCAGCAAAGCGCTGTCAGGGGCGGATGGCTACACCTTC; CDR3aa: CASSKALSGADGYTF
j_gene: TRBJ1-5; v_gene: TRBV20-1; abundance: NA; d_gene: NA; CDR3nt: TGCAGTGCTAGTGCCAGGGGAGTGACTCAGCCCCAGCATTTT; CDR3aa: CSASARGVTQPQHF
j_gene: TRBJ1-4; v_gene: TRBV5-1; abundance: few; d_gene: TRBD1; CDR3nt: TGCGCCAGCAGCGTGGGTTTAGGGACAGGGATTGAAAAACTGTTTTTT; CDR3aa: CASSVGLGTGIEKLFF
j_gene: TRBJ2-2; v_gene: TRBV30; abundance: NA; d_gene: NA; CDR3nt: TGTGCCTGGAACCCTAGTACCGGGGAGCTGTTTTTT; CDR3aa: CAWNPSTGELFF
j_gene: TRBJ1-2; v_gene: TRBV9; abundance: NA; d_gene: NA; CDR3nt: TGTGCCAGCGGTTGGAAGGGCGGCTTAATAGAAGAAGGCTATGGCTACACCTTC; CDR3aa: CASGWKGGLIEEGYGYTF
j_gene: TRBJ2-2; v_gene: TRBV11-3; abundance: NA; d_gene: NA; CDR3nt: TGTGCCAGCAGCTTAGCACCAGCCACCGGGGAGCTGTTTTTT; CDR3aa: CASSLAPATGELFF
j_gene: TRBJ2-6; v_gene: TRBV10-3; abundance: few; d_gene: NA; CDR3nt: TGTGCCATCAGTGAGTATAGACAACTCTCTGGGGCCAACGTCCTGACTTTC; CDR3aa: CAISEYRQLSGANVLTF
j_gene: TRBJ2-1; v_gene: TRBV7-9; abundance: many; d_gene: NA; CDR3nt: TGTGCCAGCAGCTTAGTGCGGTACAATGAGCAGTTCTTC; CDR3aa: CASSLVRYNEQFF
j_gene: TRBJ2-5; v_gene: TRBV7-2; abundance: many; d_gene: NA; CDR3nt: TGTGCCAGCAGCCCTAGCACATCTGTAAAAGAGACCCAGTACTTC; CDR3aa: CASSPSTSVKETQYF
j_gene: TRBJ2-7; v_gene: TRBV20-1; abundance: few; d_gene: NA; CDR3nt: TGCAGTGCTAGAGCCCTCGCTCGCTACGAGCAGTACTTC; CDR3aa: CSARALARYEQYF